Listed below are T cell receptor beta chains from one sample, sequenced in a study of T-cell memory formation after mild COVID-19. Using its own MiXCR run on the 5' RACE reads, TCRdb lists one record per CDR3 protein. The sample lists some 300,000 distinct CDR3 sequences; roughly 19% were seen once. The specimen was PBMCs or a T cell subset sorted from them (not recorded which). These receptors were taken from a man aged 18 to 29 who had mild COVID-19 (a few samples of this study predate the infection). Cell type and time point are not known. The CDR3 runs from the conserved cysteine through the conserved F or W. The D gene is left open where the match is weak. Part of the rows lack a size; the others show once, few, many or a class for expanded clones.

CDR3nt: TGTGCCAGCAGGCTGGGGGGCGCGCTGACATCCCGCAATGAGCAGTTCTTC
CDR3aa: CASRLGGALTSRNEQFF
j_gene: TRBJ2-1
abundance: few
v_gene: TRBV7-9
d_gene: NA

CDR3nt: TGTGCCAGCAGCCAAGCTCTATCCGGAGATACGCAGTATTTT
CDR3aa: CASSQALSGDTQYF
j_gene: TRBJ2-3
abundance: NA
v_gene: TRBV3-1
d_gene: NA

CDR3nt: TGTGCCAGCAGGCCCTCGGCGAGCACCGGGGAGCTGTTTTTT
CDR3aa: CASRPSASTGELFF
j_gene: TRBJ2-2
abundance: NA
v_gene: TRBV12-3/TRBV12-4
d_gene: NA

CDR3nt: TGTGCCAGCACCCCCGACGGGGGGTCGTCCTACAATGAGCAGTTCTTC
CDR3aa: CASTPDGGSSYNEQFF
j_gene: TRBJ2-1
abundance: NA
v_gene: TRBV12-3/TRBV12-4
d_gene: TRBD2

CDR3nt: TGTGCCAGCAGCTTATATGACTATGGCTACACCTTC
CDR3aa: CASSLYDYGYTF
j_gene: TRBJ1-2
abundance: NA
v_gene: TRBV7-2
d_gene: NA

CDR3nt: TGTGCCAGCAGTTTCGGGGGGCCCTCGGGCAGTCTGTTTTTT
CDR3aa: CASSFGGPSGSLFF
j_gene: TRBJ1-4
abundance: NA
v_gene: TRBV27
d_gene: NA

CDR3nt: TGCAGTGCTAGGGTCAGAGATTACACTGAAGCTTTCTTT
CDR3aa: CSARVRDYTEAFF
j_gene: TRBJ1-1
abundance: few
v_gene: TRBV20-1
d_gene: NA

CDR3nt: TGCGCCAGCATTGGACTAGCGGGGGAAGATACGCAGTATTTT
CDR3aa: CASIGLAGEDTQYF
j_gene: TRBJ2-3
abundance: NA
v_gene: TRBV5-1
d_gene: TRBD2

CDR3nt: TGTGCCAGCAGTCCCCTCCTCACCGGGGAGCTGTTTTTT
CDR3aa: CASSPLLTGELFF
j_gene: TRBJ2-2
abundance: few
v_gene: TRBV6-2/TRBV6-3
d_gene: NA

CDR3nt: TGTGCCAGCAGCCAAGAAGGTGCCTACCGAAGCTCCTACGAGCAGTACTTC
CDR3aa: CASSQEGAYRSSYEQYF
j_gene: TRBJ2-7
abundance: few
v_gene: TRBV4-2
d_gene: NA

CDR3nt: TGTGCCAGCAGTCCCTTCACTAGCGGGGGATCGAACACCGGGGAGCTGTTTTTT
CDR3aa: CASSPFTSGGSNTGELFF
j_gene: TRBJ2-2
abundance: few
v_gene: TRBV27
d_gene: TRBD2

CDR3nt: TGTGCCAGCTGCGTAGCTCCTGGCAGCCCCCTTGGCTACACCTTC
CDR3aa: CASCVAPGSPLGYTF
j_gene: TRBJ1-2
abundance: once
v_gene: TRBV9
d_gene: NA

CDR3nt: TGTGCCAGCAGCCTAGAGACAGGGTCGGAATCTGGAAACACCATATATTTT
CDR3aa: CASSLETGSESGNTIYF
j_gene: TRBJ1-3
abundance: few
v_gene: TRBV7-9
d_gene: TRBD1

CDR3nt: TGTGCCAGCAGCTCGCTCTCAGAGATTACACTTGAAGCTTTCTTT
CDR3aa: CASSSLSEITLEAFF
j_gene: TRBJ1-1
abundance: NA
v_gene: TRBV7-9
d_gene: NA

CDR3nt: TGTGCCAGCAGCTCTCCCCCCAGGGTGGGGGAGACCCAGTACTTC
CDR3aa: CASSSPPRVGETQYF
j_gene: TRBJ2-5
abundance: few
v_gene: TRBV7-2
d_gene: NA

CDR3nt: TGTGCCAGCAGCTTCACAGGGAAAGGTTACGAGCAGTACTTC
CDR3aa: CASSFTGKGYEQYF
j_gene: TRBJ2-7
abundance: NA
v_gene: TRBV7-2
d_gene: NA

CDR3nt: TGTGCCAGCAGCTTAGGACAGATCGGGCGAGAGACCCAGTACTTC
CDR3aa: CASSLGQIGRETQYF
j_gene: TRBJ2-5
abundance: NA
v_gene: TRBV11-2
d_gene: NA

CDR3nt: TGTGCCAGTAGTATTGACGTACAGGCGATCTACGAGCAGTACTTC
CDR3aa: CASSIDVQAIYEQYF
j_gene: TRBJ2-7
abundance: many
v_gene: TRBV19
d_gene: NA

CDR3nt: TGTGCCAGCAGTCCCCGGGACAGGGTTTCACCCCTCCACTTT
CDR3aa: CASSPRDRVSPLHF
j_gene: TRBJ1-6
abundance: NA
v_gene: TRBV6-5
d_gene: TRBD1

CDR3nt: TGCGCCAGCAGCCAAGAAATGGACAAGTCCGGACTCAATGAGCAGTTCTTC
CDR3aa: CASSQEMDKSGLNEQFF
j_gene: TRBJ2-1
abundance: NA
v_gene: TRBV4-1
d_gene: NA

CDR3nt: TGTGCCAGCAGACACAACCCCCAGGATGAAGCTTTCTTT
CDR3aa: CASRHNPQDEAFF
j_gene: TRBJ1-1
abundance: many
v_gene: TRBV7-3
d_gene: NA

CDR3nt: TGTGCCAGCAGCCTTCTCGGAGACAATGAGCAGTTCTTC
CDR3aa: CASSLLGDNEQFF
j_gene: TRBJ2-1
abundance: NA
v_gene: TRBV7-6
d_gene: NA

CDR3nt: TGTGCCACCAGTGATCTGGACACTGAAGCTTTCTTT
CDR3aa: CATSDLDTEAFF
j_gene: TRBJ1-1
abundance: few
v_gene: TRBV24-1
d_gene: NA

CDR3nt: TGCAGTGCTGACCCCGTGGGACAGCGTAACTACTATGGCTACACCTTC
CDR3aa: CSADPVGQRNYYGYTF
j_gene: TRBJ1-2
abundance: NA
v_gene: TRBV20-1
d_gene: TRBD1

CDR3nt: TGTGCCAGTAGTGTCGACGGAAGCACCTACGAGCAGTACTTC
CDR3aa: CASSVDGSTYEQYF
j_gene: TRBJ2-7
abundance: few
v_gene: TRBV19
d_gene: NA

CDR3nt: TGTGCCAGCCGTCCGGAGAGCTACATCAACTATGGCTACACCTTC
CDR3aa: CASRPESYINYGYTF
j_gene: TRBJ1-2
abundance: NA
v_gene: TRBV3-1
d_gene: NA

CDR3nt: TGTGCCACCAGTGATTTGCCAGCGGGGGTGAACACCGGGGAGCTGTTTTTT
CDR3aa: CATSDLPAGVNTGELFF
j_gene: TRBJ2-2
abundance: NA
v_gene: TRBV24-1
d_gene: TRBD2

CDR3nt: TGTGCCAGCAGCCCCGGGGGGAGGAGCAATCAGCCCCAGCATTTT
CDR3aa: CASSPGGRSNQPQHF
j_gene: TRBJ1-5
abundance: NA
v_gene: TRBV7-9
d_gene: NA

CDR3nt: TGCAGCGTTGAGGTTACGGACAGGGACTACACCTTC
CDR3aa: CSVEVTDRDYTF
j_gene: TRBJ1-2
abundance: few
v_gene: TRBV29-1
d_gene: TRBD1

CDR3nt: TGCGCCAGCAGCTTGGATCCAGGGTTGAACTATGGCTACACCTTC
CDR3aa: CASSLDPGLNYGYTF
j_gene: TRBJ1-2
abundance: NA
v_gene: TRBV5-1
d_gene: NA

CDR3nt: TGCGCCAGCAGCTCGGGACAGCTCCCCCCAAACACCATATATTTT
CDR3aa: CASSSGQLPPNTIYF
j_gene: TRBJ1-3
abundance: few
v_gene: TRBV5-1
d_gene: TRBD1

CDR3nt: TGCGCCAGCAGCCCATGGGGGGGGATGAACACTGAAGCTTTCTTT
CDR3aa: CASSPWGGMNTEAFF
j_gene: TRBJ1-1
abundance: NA
v_gene: TRBV5-1
d_gene: NA

CDR3nt: TGTGCCAGCAGTTTTCGGGGAGGACAAGAGACCCAGTACTTC
CDR3aa: CASSFRGGQETQYF
j_gene: TRBJ2-5
abundance: NA
v_gene: TRBV12-3/TRBV12-4
d_gene: NA